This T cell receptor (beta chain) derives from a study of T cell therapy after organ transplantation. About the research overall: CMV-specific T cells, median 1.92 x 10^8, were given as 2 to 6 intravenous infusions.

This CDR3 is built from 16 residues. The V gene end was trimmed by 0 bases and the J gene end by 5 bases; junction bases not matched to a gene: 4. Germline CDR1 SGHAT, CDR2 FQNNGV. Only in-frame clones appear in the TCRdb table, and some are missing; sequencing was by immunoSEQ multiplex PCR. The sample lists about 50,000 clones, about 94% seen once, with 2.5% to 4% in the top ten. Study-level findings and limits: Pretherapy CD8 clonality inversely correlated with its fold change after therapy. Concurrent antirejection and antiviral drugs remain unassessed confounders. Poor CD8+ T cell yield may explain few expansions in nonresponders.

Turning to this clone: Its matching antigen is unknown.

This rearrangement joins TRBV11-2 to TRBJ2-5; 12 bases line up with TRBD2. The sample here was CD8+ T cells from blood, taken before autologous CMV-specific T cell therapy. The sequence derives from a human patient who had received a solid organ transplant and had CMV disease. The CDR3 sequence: CASSLELAGGLETQYF. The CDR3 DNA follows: TGTGCCAGCAGCTTAGAGCTAGCGGGGGGGTTGGAGACCCAGTACTTC.